The rows below give T cell receptor beta chains drawn from one sample of a study of spatial heterogeneity in lung cancer. Using its own MiXCR run on the 5' RACE reads, TCRdb lists one record per CDR3 protein. The sample records under 20,000 distinct CDR3 sequences, approximately 11% being singletons. The source was PBMCs, collected at follow-up. All receptors derive from a female donor with early-stage non-small cell lung cancer. CDR3s include the opening cysteine and the closing phenylalanine or tryptophan. The order of the fields is V gene, J gene, D gene, clone size, CDR3 DNA, CDR3 protein. A D gene is named only where the DNA matches it firmly. A row's size may be missing; if present it is once, few, many or a size class.

>TRBV3-1|TRBJ2-2|TRBD2|many
TGTGCCAGCAGCCCTGGACTAGCGGGATCTTGGAACACCGGGGAGCTGTTTTTT
CASSPGLAGSWNTGELFF
>TRBV9|TRBJ1-6|TRBD1|few
TGTGCCAGCAGCGTAGGGGGACAGCTCTATAATTCACCCCTCCACTTT
CASSVGGQLYNSPLHF
>TRBV11-2|TRBJ2-1|.|many
TGTGCCAGCAGCTTAGATTACAGGAATGGGGAGCAGTTCTTC
CASSLDYRNGEQFF
>TRBV19|TRBJ2-1|TRBD2|few
TGTGCCAGTCGACTAGCGAAGTACAATGAGCAGTTCTTC
CASRLAKYNEQFF
>TRBV14|TRBJ2-7|TRBD1|.
TGTGCCAGCAGCCGGCAGACAGGGGCGCGCTACGAGCAGTACTTC
CASSRQTGARYEQYF
>TRBV11-2|TRBJ2-1|.|.
TGTGCCAGCAGCTTAGTAGGGGACCTACGGGAGCAGTTCTTC
CASSLVGDLREQFF
>TRBV15|TRBJ2-3|.|few
TGTGCCACCCGACCCCGCTTTCGCACAGATACGCAGTATTTT
CATRPRFRTDTQYF
>TRBV11-2|TRBJ2-2|.|.
TGTGCCAGCAGCTTACAACTTGCCGGGGAGCTGTTTTTT
CASSLQLAGELFF
>TRBV19|TRBJ2-1|.|large
TGTGCCAGTAGTATAGGTGGGAGTGGATACAATGAGCAGTTCTTC
CASSIGGSGYNEQFF
>TRBV5-6|TRBJ2-7|TRBD2|many
TGTGCCAGCAGCTTGGCCGGGGGGACCTACGAGCAGTACTTC
CASSLAGGTYEQYF
>TRBV28|TRBJ1-3|.|.
TGTGCCAGCAGTTCTGGAGGGGTAACGGGAAACACCATATATTTT
CASSSGGVTGNTIYF
>TRBV7-9|TRBJ1-4|.|many
TGTGCCAGCAGCTGGGACCCCAGGGGTGAAAAACTGTTTTTT
CASSWDPRGEKLFF
>TRBV7-3|TRBJ1-1|.|many
TGTGCCAGCAGCTTTAACATGAACACTGAAGCTTTCTTT
CASSFNMNTEAFF
>TRBV7-9|TRBJ1-3|.|many
TGTGCCAGCAGCTCTCAGGGTTGGTCTGGAAACACCATATATTTT
CASSSQGWSGNTIYF
>TRBV7-9|TRBJ1-3|.|many
TGTGCCAGCAGCCGGGACTCTGGAAACACCATATATTTT
CASSRDSGNTIYF
>TRBV18|TRBJ1-6|.|few
TGTGCCAGCTCACCACTCGGAGGGACGGATGGTTCACCCCTCCACTTT
CASSPLGGTDGSPLHF
>TRBV20-1|TRBJ1-1|TRBD1|.
TGCAGTGCTAGCGACGTGACAGGGTCCAAGGGAGCTTTCTTT
CSASDVTGSKGAFF
>TRBV14|TRBJ1-2|.|many
TGTGCCAGCAGCCAAGGCACAGGGAGGATCTATGGCTACACCTTC
CASSQGTGRIYGYTF
>TRBV5-1|TRBJ2-7|.|.
TGCGCCAGCAGCCCGGACCACTACGAGCAGTACTTC
CASSPDHYEQYF
>TRBV6-5|TRBJ1-3|TRBD1|many
TGTGCCAGCCATCAGGACAGGGGGCCTGGAAACACCATATATTTT
CASHQDRGPGNTIYF
>TRBV29-1|TRBJ1-1|TRBD1|many
TGCAGCGTTGGGATCCGGGACAGGGTTGGAAAAACTGAAGCTTTCTTT
CSVGIRDRVGKTEAFF
>TRBV7-2|TRBJ1-1|.|many
TGTGCCAGCAGCTTGCAGGGAGGTCCAGCTTTCTTT
CASSLQGGPAFF
>TRBV7-2|TRBJ1-6|.|few
TGTGCCAGCAGCTTAGTCGGTAATTCACCCCTCCACTTT
CASSLVGNSPLHF
>TRBV3-1|TRBJ2-7|.|many
TGTGCCAGCAGCCAAGTAGGCAGAGTCTACGAGCAGTACTTC
CASSQVGRVYEQYF
>TRBV12-3/TRBV12-4|TRBJ2-4|.|.
TGTGACAGCAGCCGCTGGGGGGAAGGGGAAAACATTCAGTACTTC
CDSSRWGEGENIQYF
>TRBV30|TRBJ1-1|TRBD1|many
TGTGCCGTCAGAGGGGGCACCCTTGAAGCTTTCTTT
CAVRGGTLEAFF
>TRBV7-2|TRBJ1-2|.|many
TGTGCCAGCAGCGCTAGTGGGCAAATTAACTATGGCTACACCTTC
CASSASGQINYGYTF
>TRBV6-1|TRBJ2-5|.|many
TGTGCCAGCAGTGACCAGATTGGGGTAAAACAAGAGACCCAGTACTTC
CASSDQIGVKQETQYF
>TRBV29-1|TRBJ1-2|TRBD1|many
TGCAGCGTTGAACACAGGGGGCCTAACTATGGCTACACCTTC
CSVEHRGPNYGYTF
>TRBV5-1|TRBJ2-6|.|.
TGCGCCAGCAGCTCCCTCTTTACAGGGACTGGGGCCAACGTCCTGACTTTC
CASSSLFTGTGANVLTF
>TRBV29-1|TRBJ1-2|TRBD1|.
TGCAGCGTGGCGGACAGGGTAAACTATGGCTACACCTTC
CSVADRVNYGYTF
>TRBV7-3|TRBJ2-2|.|few
TGTGCCAGCAGCCCCCGATCCGTCGGGGAGCTGTTTTTT
CASSPRSVGELFF
>TRBV6-1|TRBJ2-3|TRBD2|many
TGTGCCAGCAGCGCAAGGACTAGCCCCGCAGATACGCAGTATTTT
CASSARTSPADTQYF
>TRBV7-9|TRBJ2-3|.|.
TGTGCCAGCAGCTCGGGCGTGCAGCCAGCGCAGTATTTT
CASSSGVQPAQYF
>TRBV19|TRBJ2-3|TRBD2|once
TGTGCCAGTAGTATAGATCCAGTGGGGGGGAGAGATACGCAGTATTTT
CASSIDPVGGRDTQYF
>TRBV5-5|TRBJ2-5|.|many
TGTGCCAGCAGCCAAGACTTGAAGACCCAGTACTTC
CASSQDLKTQYF